This TCR beta chain stems from a study of technical replicates of blood from four donors. Libraries were prepared by immunoSEQ multiplex PCR; TCRdb keeps only in-frame clonotypes and omits some of them. The repertoire holds 40,000 to 55,000 clones, around 95% seen once, with about 0.39% in the top ten. Specimen: T cells isolated from PBMCs. This TCR derives from a human donor in good health.

The CDR3 loop reads CASSVTSVSYEQYF. The CDR3, as DNA: TGTGCCAGCAGCGTGACTAGCGTCTCCTACGAGCAGTACTTC. The chain carries TRBV7-9 and TRBJ2-7; 8 nucleotides line up with TRBD2. Germline values: CDR1 SEHNR, CDR2 FQNEAQ (reference sequence). The junction had 3 bases not matched to a gene; V was cut back by 5 bases and J by 0 bases. The CDR3 covers 14 residues.